This is a list of T cell receptor beta chains from one sample in a study of blood T cell repertoires in COVID-19. The protocol was immunoSEQ multiplex PCR, while the TCRdb copy is restricted to in-frame clones and leaves out a portion. The sample yields some 530,000 clones, 75% to 90% seen once. Specimen: PBMCs or T cells enriched from blood (not recorded which). These receptors were obtained from a woman aged 55-70 years who had recovered from COVID-19. Each CDR3 is given without its conserved first and last residue. Each record gives: J gene, D gene, V gene, CDR3 protein. The D gene is left open where the match is weak.

TRBJ1-6,TRBD1,TRBV3-1/TRBV3-2,ASIHSGDRGLDMDSPLH
TRBJ2-3,.,TRBV9,ASRGSTDTQY
TRBJ2-7,.,TRBV4-1,ASSRHLTPGIGEQY
TRBJ1-2,.,TRBV12-5,ASGLVLTRTGVGYGYT
TRBJ1-2,TRBD1,TRBV2,ASSQQGGGYT
TRBJ1-5,.,TRBV12-5,ASGLVPGYSNQPQH
TRBJ1-4,TRBD1,TRBV2,ASRPTGDREKLF
TRBJ2-3,.,TRBV2,ASSEGQGGTDTQY
TRBJ2-1,.,TRBV6-5,ASNSGLSSYNEQF
TRBJ1-1,.,TRBV5-1,ASSLAGRMNTEAF
TRBJ2-2,.,TRBV2,ASTATRRGGNTGELF
TRBJ2-1,.,TRBV10-1,ASSDTYNEQF
TRBJ1-4,.,TRBV5-1,ASSPQGDYEKLF
TRBJ1-4,TRBD1,TRBV7-2,ASSSGGQGGEKLF
TRBJ1-2,.,TRBV7-9,ASSLRGYGYT
TRBJ2-7,.,TRBV5-6,ASRGASPYGQY
TRBJ2-1,.,TRBV18,ASSPQSGSSYNEQF